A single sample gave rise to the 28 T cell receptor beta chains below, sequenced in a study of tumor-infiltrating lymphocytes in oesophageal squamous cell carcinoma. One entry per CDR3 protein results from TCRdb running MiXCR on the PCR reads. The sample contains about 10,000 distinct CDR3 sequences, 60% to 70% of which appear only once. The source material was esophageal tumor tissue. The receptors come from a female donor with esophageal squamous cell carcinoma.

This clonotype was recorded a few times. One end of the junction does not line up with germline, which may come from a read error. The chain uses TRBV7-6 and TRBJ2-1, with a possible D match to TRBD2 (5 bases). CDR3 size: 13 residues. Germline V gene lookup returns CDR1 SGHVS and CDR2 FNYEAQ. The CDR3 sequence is CASSFPGKNEQFF. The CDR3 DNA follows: TGTGCTAGCAGCTTCCCCGGGAAAAATGAGCAGTTCTTC.

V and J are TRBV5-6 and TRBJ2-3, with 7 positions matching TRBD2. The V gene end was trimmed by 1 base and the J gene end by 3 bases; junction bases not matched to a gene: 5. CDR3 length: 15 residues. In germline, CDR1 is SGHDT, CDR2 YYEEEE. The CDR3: CASSLMLSGTDTQYF. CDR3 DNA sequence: TGTGCCAGCAGCTTGATGCTTAGCGGGACAGATACGCAGTATTTT.

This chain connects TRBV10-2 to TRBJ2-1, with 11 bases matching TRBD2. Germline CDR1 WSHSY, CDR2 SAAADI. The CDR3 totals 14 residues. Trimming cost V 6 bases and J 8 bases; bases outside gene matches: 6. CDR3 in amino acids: CASRVAGGEDEQFF. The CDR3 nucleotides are TGCGCCAGCAGGGTAGCGGGAGGGGAGGATGAGCAGTTCTTC.

The chain's CDR3 is CASSYGESSYNEQFF. CDR3 sequence (DNA): TGTGCCAGCAGTTACGGTGAAAGCTCCTACAATGAGCAGTTCTTC. The genes are TRBV6-6 and TRBJ2-1, with D unclear. The CDR3 covers 15 residues. Germline V gene data show CDR1 as MNHNY and CDR2 as SVGAGI (reference sequence). The V and J ends lost 2 bases and 0 bases respectively, with 8 bases between them.

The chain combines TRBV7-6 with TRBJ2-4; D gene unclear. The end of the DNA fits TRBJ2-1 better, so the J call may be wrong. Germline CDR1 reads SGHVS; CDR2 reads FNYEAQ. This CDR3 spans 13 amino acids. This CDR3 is CASSPLGSYEQFF. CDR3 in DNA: TGTGCCAGCAGCCCCTTGGGGTCCTACGAGCAGTTCTTC.

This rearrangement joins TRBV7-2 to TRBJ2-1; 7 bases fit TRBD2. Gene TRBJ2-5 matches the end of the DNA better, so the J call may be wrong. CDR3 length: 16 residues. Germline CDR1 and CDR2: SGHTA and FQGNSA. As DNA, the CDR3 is TGTGCCAGCAGCTTAGGGGGCGGGAGTTCGGCAGAGACCCAGTACTTC. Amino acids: CASSLGGGSSAETQYF.

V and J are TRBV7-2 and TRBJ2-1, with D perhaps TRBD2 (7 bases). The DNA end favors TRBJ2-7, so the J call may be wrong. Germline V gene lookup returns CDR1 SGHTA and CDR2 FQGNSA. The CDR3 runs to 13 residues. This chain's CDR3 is CASRGASSYEQYF. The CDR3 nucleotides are TGTGCCAGCCGGGGGGCTAGCTCCTACGAGCAGTACTTC.

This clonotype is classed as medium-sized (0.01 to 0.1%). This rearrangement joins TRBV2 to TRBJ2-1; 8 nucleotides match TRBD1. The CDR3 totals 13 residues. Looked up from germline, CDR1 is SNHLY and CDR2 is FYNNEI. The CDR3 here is CAGGQVIFNEQFF. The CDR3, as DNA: TGTGCAGGGGGACAGGTTATCTTCAATGAGCAGTTCTTC.

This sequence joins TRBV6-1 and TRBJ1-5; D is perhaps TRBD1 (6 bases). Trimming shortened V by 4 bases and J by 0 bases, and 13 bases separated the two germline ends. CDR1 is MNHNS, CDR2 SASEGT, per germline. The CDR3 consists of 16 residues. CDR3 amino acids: CASSVRTVASNQPQHF. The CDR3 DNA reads TGTGCCAGCAGTGTCAGGACAGTCGCTAGCAATCAGCCCCAGCATTTT.

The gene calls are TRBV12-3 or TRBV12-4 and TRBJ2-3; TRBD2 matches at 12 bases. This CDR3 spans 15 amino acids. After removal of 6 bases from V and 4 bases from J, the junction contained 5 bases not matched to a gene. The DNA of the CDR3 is TGTGCCAGCAGGACTAGCGGGAGATTCTCAGATACGCAGTATTTT. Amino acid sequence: CASRTSGRFSDTQYF.

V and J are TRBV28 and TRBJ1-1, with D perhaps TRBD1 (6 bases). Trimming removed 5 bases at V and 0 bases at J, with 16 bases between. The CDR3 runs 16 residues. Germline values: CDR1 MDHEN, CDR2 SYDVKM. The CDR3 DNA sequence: TGTGCCAGCAGTCCGTATGCCGGGACAATGAACACTGAAGCTTTCTTT. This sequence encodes CASSPYAGTMNTEAFF.

CDR3 sequence (DNA): TGTGCCAGCAGAGTAACGGGACAGAAGAGCTCCTATAATTCACCCCTCCACTTT. Translating it yields CASRVTGQKSSYNSPLHF. The chain joins TRBV5-3 to TRBJ1-6; 7 bases align to TRBD1. TRBV5-3 is given ORF status, its function remaining uncertain. Trimming at V came to 8 bases and at J to 0 bases, leaving 14 bases not matched to a gene. The CDR3 has 18 residues.

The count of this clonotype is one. This CDR3 reads CASSSGTSNSPLHF. The CDR3 coding sequence is TGTGCCAGCAGCTCCGGGACAAGTAATTCACCCCTCCACTTT. The V and J genes are TRBV7-3 and TRBJ1-6; a weak D match, TRBD1 (6 bases). Germline CDR1 and CDR2: SGHTA and FQGTGA. V was cut by 4 bases and J by 6 bases, with 10 bases left in between. The CDR3 runs to 14 residues.

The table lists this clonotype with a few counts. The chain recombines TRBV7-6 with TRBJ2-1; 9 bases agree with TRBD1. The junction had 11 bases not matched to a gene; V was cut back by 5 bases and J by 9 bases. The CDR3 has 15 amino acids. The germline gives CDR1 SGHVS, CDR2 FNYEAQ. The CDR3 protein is CASSPTRDRVGEQFF. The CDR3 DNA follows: TGTGCCAGCAGCCCAACCCGGGACAGGGTGGGTGAGCAGTTCTTC.

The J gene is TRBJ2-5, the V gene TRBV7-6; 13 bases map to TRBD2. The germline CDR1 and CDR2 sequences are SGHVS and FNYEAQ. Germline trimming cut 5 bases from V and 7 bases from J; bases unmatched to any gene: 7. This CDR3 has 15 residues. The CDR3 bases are TGTGCCAGCAGCAAGACTAGCGGGGGGCCCTGGACCCAGTACTTC. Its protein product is CASSKTSGGPWTQYF.

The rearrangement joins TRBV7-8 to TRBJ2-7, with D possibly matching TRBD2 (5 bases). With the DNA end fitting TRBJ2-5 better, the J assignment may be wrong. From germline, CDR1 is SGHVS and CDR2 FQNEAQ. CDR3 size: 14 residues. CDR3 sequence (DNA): TGTGCCAGCAGCTTTTACCGACCGGGGGAGACCCAGTACTTC. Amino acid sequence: CASSFYRPGETQYF.

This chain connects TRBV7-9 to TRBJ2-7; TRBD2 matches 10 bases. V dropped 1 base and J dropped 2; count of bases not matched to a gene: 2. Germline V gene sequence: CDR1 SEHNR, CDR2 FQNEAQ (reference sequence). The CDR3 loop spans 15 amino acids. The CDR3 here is CASSLGTSGTYEQYF. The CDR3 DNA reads TGTGCCAGCAGCTTAGGGACTAGCGGCACCTACGAGCAGTACTTC.

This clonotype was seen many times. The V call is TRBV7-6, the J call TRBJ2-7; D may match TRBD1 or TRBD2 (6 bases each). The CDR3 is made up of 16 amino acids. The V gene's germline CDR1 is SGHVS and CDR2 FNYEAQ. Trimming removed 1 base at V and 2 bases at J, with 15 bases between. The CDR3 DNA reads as TGTGCCAGCAGCTTAGGAACAGGGACTTTTGCCTACGAGCAGTACTTC. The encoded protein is CASSLGTGTFAYEQYF. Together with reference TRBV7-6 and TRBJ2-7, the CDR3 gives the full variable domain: GAGVSQSPRYKVTKRGQDVALRCDPISGHVSLYWYRQALGQGPEFLTYFNYEAQQDKSGLPNDRFSAERPEGSISTLTIQRTEQRDSAMYRCASSLGTGTFAYEQYFGPGTRLTVT.

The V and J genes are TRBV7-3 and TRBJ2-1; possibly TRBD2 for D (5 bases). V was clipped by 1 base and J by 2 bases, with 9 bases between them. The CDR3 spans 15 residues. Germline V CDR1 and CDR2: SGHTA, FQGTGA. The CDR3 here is CASSLRETPYNEQFF. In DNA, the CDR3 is TGTGCCAGCAGCTTAAGGGAGACCCCCTACAATGAGCAGTTCTTC.

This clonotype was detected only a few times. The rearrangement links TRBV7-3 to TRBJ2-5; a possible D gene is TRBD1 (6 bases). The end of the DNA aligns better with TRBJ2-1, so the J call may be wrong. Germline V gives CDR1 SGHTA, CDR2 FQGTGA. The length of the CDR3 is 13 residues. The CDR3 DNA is TGTGCCAGCAGCGCAACAGGGCAGGATGAGCAGTTCTTC. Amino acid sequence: CASSATGQDEQFF.

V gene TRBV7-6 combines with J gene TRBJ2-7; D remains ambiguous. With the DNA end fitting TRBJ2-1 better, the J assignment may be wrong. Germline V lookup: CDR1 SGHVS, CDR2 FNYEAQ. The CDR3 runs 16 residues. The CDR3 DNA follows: TGTGCCAGCAGCTTATACGGGCCTAGCTCCTACAATGAGCAGTTCTTC. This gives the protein CASSLYGPSSYNEQFF.

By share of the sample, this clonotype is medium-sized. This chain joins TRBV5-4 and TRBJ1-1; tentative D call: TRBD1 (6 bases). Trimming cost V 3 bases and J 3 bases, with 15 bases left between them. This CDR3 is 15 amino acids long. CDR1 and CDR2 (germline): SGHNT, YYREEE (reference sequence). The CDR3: CASSSAKEGDTEAFF. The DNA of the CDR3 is TGTGCCAGCAGCTCGGCCAAGGAGGGGGACACTGAAGCTTTCTTT. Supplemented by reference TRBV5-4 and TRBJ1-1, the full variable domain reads ETGVTQSPTHLIKTRGQQVTLRCSSQSGHNTVSWYQQALGQGPQFIFQYYREEENGRGNFPPRFSGLQFPNYSSELNVNALELDDSALYLCASSSAKEGDTEAFFGQGTRLTVV.

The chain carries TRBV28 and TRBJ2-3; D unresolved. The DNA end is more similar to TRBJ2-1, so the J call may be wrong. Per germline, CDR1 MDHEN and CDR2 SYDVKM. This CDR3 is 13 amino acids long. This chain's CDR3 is CASSFGNEDEQFF. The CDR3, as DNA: TGTGCCAGCAGTTTTGGCAATGAGGATGAGCAGTTCTTC.

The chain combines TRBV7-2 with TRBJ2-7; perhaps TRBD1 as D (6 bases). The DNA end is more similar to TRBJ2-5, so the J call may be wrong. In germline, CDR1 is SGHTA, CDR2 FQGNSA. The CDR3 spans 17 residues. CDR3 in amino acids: CASSSPYRVLSGETQYF. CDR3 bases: TGTGCCAGCAGCTCGCCTTACAGGGTATTAAGTGGAGAGACCCAGTACTTC.

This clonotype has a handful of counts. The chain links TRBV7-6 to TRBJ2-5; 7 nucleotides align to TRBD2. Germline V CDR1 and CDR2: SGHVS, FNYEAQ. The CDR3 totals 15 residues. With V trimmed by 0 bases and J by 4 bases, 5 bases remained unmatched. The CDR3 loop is CASSLAAGVGETQYF. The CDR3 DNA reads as TGTGCCAGCAGCTTAGCCGCGGGAGTGGGAGAGACCCAGTACTTC.

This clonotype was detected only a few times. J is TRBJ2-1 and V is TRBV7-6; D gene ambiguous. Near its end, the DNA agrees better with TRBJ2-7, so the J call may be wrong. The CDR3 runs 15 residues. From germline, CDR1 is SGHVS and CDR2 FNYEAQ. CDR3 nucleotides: TGTGCCAGCAGCTTAGCGGTTGGTAGCAACTACGAGCAGTACTTC. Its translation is CASSLAVGSNYEQYF.

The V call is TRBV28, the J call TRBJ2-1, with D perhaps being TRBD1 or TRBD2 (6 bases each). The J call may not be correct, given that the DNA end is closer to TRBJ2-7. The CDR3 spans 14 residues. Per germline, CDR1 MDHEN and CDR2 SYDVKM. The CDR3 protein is CASHPPGAPYEQYF. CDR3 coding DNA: TGTGCCAGCCATCCTCCGGGGGCCCCCTACGAGCAGTACTTC.

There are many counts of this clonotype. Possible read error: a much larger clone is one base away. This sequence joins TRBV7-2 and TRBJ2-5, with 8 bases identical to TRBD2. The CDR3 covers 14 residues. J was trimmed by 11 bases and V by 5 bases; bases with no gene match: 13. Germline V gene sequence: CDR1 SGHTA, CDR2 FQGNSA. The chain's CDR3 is CASSLQAGANEQYF. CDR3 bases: TGTGCCAGCAGCCTCCAAGCGGGGGCCAATGAGCAGTACTTC.